Below are 18 T cell receptor beta chains sequenced from a single sample in a study. TRBV12-4/TRBJ1-2 clonotypes were amplified with adaptor-ligated barcode primers. TCRdb ran MiXCR on the multiplex PCR reads and lists one entry per CDR3 protein. The repertoire consists of fewer than 1,500 distinct CDR3 sequences, with approximately 22% occurring once and the leading ten covering more than 9%. The sequencing sample was made of memory CD4+ T cells sorted from blood. Subset reported: memory CD4+ T cells, CD4+CD45RO+CD25-. Every receptor here comes from a female donor with breast cancer.

This clonotype is labeled as large (0.1 to 1%). The chain links TRBV12-3 or TRBV12-4 to TRBJ1-2; D call uncertain. V was trimmed by 9 bases and J by 2 bases, leaving 10 bases between them. The CDR3 covers 12 residues. The CDR3 DNA is TGTGCCAGTTCGAGAGCCAACTATGGCTACACCTTC. This sequence encodes CASSRANYGYTF.

This clonotype was picked up a small number of times. The chain has TRBV12-3 or TRBV12-4 and TRBJ1-2; D perhaps matches TRBD1 (5 bases). The CDR3 runs to 14 residues. V was pared by 6 bases and J by 4 bases, with 15 bases between. In DNA form, the CDR3 reads TGTGCCAGCAGCGGACATGGGGTAGGCTATGGCTACACCTTC. It yields the protein CASSGHGVGYGYTF.

This clonotype is deemed large. The J gene is TRBJ1-2, the V gene TRBV12-3 or TRBV12-4; D perhaps matches TRBD1 (5 bases). V was pared by 6 bases and J by 8 bases, with 19 bases between. The CDR3 covers 14 residues. The CDR3 nucleotides are TGTGCCAGCAGACTTCAGGGATGGCTAATCGGCTACACCTTC. Amino acid sequence: CASRLQGWLIGYTF.

The gene calls are TRBV12-3 or TRBV12-4 and TRBJ1-2; TRBD1 matches 7 bases. V lost 5 bases and J lost 2; bases outside the gene matches: 8. The CDR3 sequence is 15 residues long. CDR3 DNA sequence: TGTGCCAGCAGTCAGGGGACGACAGGGAACTATGGCTACACCTTC. This translates into CASSQGTTGNYGYTF.

In regard to this clonotype: The CDR3 carries no conserved terminal phenylalanine or tryptophan, so it likely arises from a read error. The V call is TRBV12-3 or TRBV12-4, the J call TRBJ1-2; D not resolved. The V and J ends lost 3 bases and 9 bases respectively, with 11 bases between them. This CDR3 is built from 12 residues. The CDR3 loop is CASSFEIYSYTS. CDR3 DNA: TGTGCCAGCAGTTTTGAGATATATAGCTACACCTCC.

V is TRBV12-3 or TRBV12-4 and J is TRBJ1-2; 8 nucleotides align to TRBD1. The CDR3 length is 14 residues. Germline trimming cut 6 bases from V and 4 bases from J; bases unmatched to any gene: 7. The CDR3 DNA sequence: TGTGCCAGCAGACACGGACAGGGAGGCTATGGCTACACCTTC. It yields the protein CASRHGQGGYGYTF.

The chain carries TRBV12-3 or TRBV12-4 and TRBJ1-2; D perhaps matches TRBD1 (5 bases). Trimming pared 7 bases from V and 4 bases from J, leaving 13 bases between. The CDR3 is made up of 13 amino acids. The CDR3 nucleotides read TGTGCCAGCACCACCCAAGGGGTCTATGGCTACACCTTC. Translated, it gives CASTTQGVYGYTF.

This clonotype was seen more than once but under ten times. The chain links TRBV12-3 or TRBV12-4 to TRBJ1-2, with 7 bases fitting TRBD1. The CDR3 spans 13 residues. The V and J ends lost 6 bases and 4 bases, in that order; junction bases with no gene match: 5. CDR3 sequence reads: CASSLDRVYGYTF. CDR3 coding DNA: TGTGCCAGCAGCCTAGACAGGGTCTATGGCTACACCTTC.

The chain uses TRBV12-3 or TRBV12-4 and TRBJ1-2; D may be TRBD1 (6 bases). CDR3 length equals 15 residues. Trimming removed 6 bases from V and 0 bases from J, with 14 bases in between. CDR3 DNA sequence: TGTGCCAGCAGCACCACAGGGAATCCTAACTATGGCTACACCTTC. It encodes CASSTTGNPNYGYTF.

Within the sample, this clonotype is large. V gene TRBV12-3 or TRBV12-4 combines with J gene TRBJ1-2; D is uncertain. This CDR3 has 13 amino acids. Trimming removed 6 bases from V and 3 bases from J, with 11 bases in between. CDR3 sequence: CASSLGPYYGYTF. The CDR3 DNA follows: TGTGCCAGCAGCCTAGGACCTTACTATGGCTACACCTTC.

This clonotype is large. The J gene is TRBJ1-2, the V gene TRBV12-3 or TRBV12-4; D is unclear. Deletions cut 6 bases from V and 0 bases from J, with 11 bases between. The CDR3 runs to 14 residues. The CDR3 reads CASRATMANYGYTF. The CDR3 DNA sequence: TGTGCCAGCAGAGCCACGATGGCTAACTATGGCTACACCTTC.

In this sample, this clonotype turned up a few times. V and J are TRBV12-3 or TRBV12-4 and TRBJ1-2, with D unresolved. The CDR3 totals 13 residues. Trimming took off 3 bases at V and 4 bases at J, with 9 bases between the two ends. In nucleotides, the CDR3 is TGTGCCAGCAGTTTTGCGGATCCCTATGGCTACACCTTC. It specifies CASSFADPYGYTF.

Written as DNA, the CDR3 is TGTGCCAGCAGTTTACCCGGGACAGTCTACTATGGCTACACCTTC. Residues: CASSLPGTVYYGYTF. The chain has TRBV12-3 or TRBV12-4 and TRBJ1-2; TRBD1 matches 7 bases. The CDR3 contains 15 residues. V shed 2 bases and J 3 bases; nucleotides not matched to a gene: 6.

This clonotype counts as large. The chain has TRBV12-3 or TRBV12-4 and TRBJ1-2; possibly TRBD1 for D (5 bases). This CDR3 contains 17 residues. The V gene lost 0 bases and the J gene lost 4 bases, with 18 bases spanning the gap. CDR3 DNA: TGTGCCAGCAGTTTAGCCGGACAAGCTAACCGGATCTATGGCTACACCTTC. Its protein product is CASSLAGQANRIYGYTF.

This clonotype is deemed medium-sized. The gene calls are TRBV12-3 or TRBV12-4 and TRBJ1-2; tentative D call: TRBD1 (6 bases). The V and J ends lost 4 bases and 2 bases respectively, with 8 bases between them. The CDR3 is made up of 13 amino acids. CDR3 sequence reads: CASSYDRNYGYTF. CDR3 DNA: TGTGCCAGCAGTTACGACAGGAACTATGGCTACACCTTC.

Concerning this clonotype itself: One end of the junction fails to match germline, which may point to a read error. The CDR3 DNA reads TGTGCCAGCAGTTTAGCGGAAAGGCGACCTCACTTC. It codes for CASSLAERRPHF. The chain uses TRBV12-3 or TRBV12-4 and TRBJ1-2; D is undetermined. This CDR3 region has 12 residues.

The rearrangement links TRBV12-3 or TRBV12-4 to TRBJ1-2; perhaps TRBD1 as D (5 bases). The CDR3 is 15 amino acids. V dropped 3 bases and J dropped 4 bases, with 15 bases sitting between them. CDR3 bases: TGTGCCAGCAGTTTGGCTACAGGAGGTGGCTATGGCTACACCTTC. Its protein is CASSLATGGGYGYTF.

The chain combines TRBV12-3 or TRBV12-4 with TRBJ1-2; TRBD1 is a possible D gene (6 bases). V gave up 6 bases and J gave up 4 bases, with 21 bases separating them. The CDR3 is 16 amino acids. The CDR3 spells CASSSGETGQFYGYTF. Here the CDR3 DNA reads TGTGCCAGCAGCTCCGGAGAGACAGGACAGTTCTATGGCTACACCTTC.